The present T cell receptor (beta chain) was sequenced within a study of T-cell memory formation after mild COVID-19. Study-wide findings and caveats: Pre-infection memory harbored some responding clones, suggesting cross-reactive memory joined. Unconfirmed was the SARS-CoV-2 specificity of second-wave clones that peaked on day 37. Later expanders leaned CD4+, whereas clones that contracted between day 15 and 85 were balanced CD4/CD8.

The CDR3 extends over 15 amino acids. Germline loops: CDR1 SGDLS, CDR2 YYNGEE. Germline trimming cut 3 bases from V and 4 bases from J; bases unmatched to any gene: 4. In regard to this clonotype: What it binds is unknown.

5'RACE with constant-segment primers yielded barcoded, UMI-tagged TCR alpha and TCR beta cDNA libraries. TCRdb reprocessed the 5' RACE reads with MiXCR, giving one entry per CDR3 protein. This table holds around 220,000 distinct CDR3 sequences, about 15% found once. The sample taken for sequencing was PBMCs or a T cell subset sorted from them (not recorded which). The chain links TRBV9 to TRBJ2-3; 11 nucleotides align to TRBD2. The source of this sequence is a man aged 18-30 years who had mild COVID-19 (a few samples of this study predate the infection). Cell type and time point are not known. The CDR3: CASSAVLAGADTQYF. CDR3 coding DNA: TGTGCCAGCAGCGCCGTACTAGCGGGGGCAGATACGCAGTATTTT.